One sample yielded the 2 T cell receptor beta chains listed below, sequenced in a study of beta chain features in type 1 diabetes. Their antigens are not known. Whole-study results and caveats: A moderate, significant TCRB CDR3 shortening appeared in type 1 diabetes across four CD4+ subsets.

Sequenced material consisted of expressed TCRB transcripts (all of the isolated RNA was reverse transcribed). TCRdb keeps only in-frame clones here, not all; method: immunoSEQ multiplex PCR. The sample carries roughly 220,000 clones, 16% recorded once. Sequencing used naive CD4+ T cells from blood. The receptors come from a man younger than 40 with type 1 diabetes.

The V gene is TRBV4-3, the J gene TRBJ2-1; 13 nucleotides match TRBD2. Germline assignment: CDR1 LGHNA and CDR2 YSLEER. Losses at the gene ends were 1 base for V and 16 bases for J; bases not matched to a gene: 13. The CDR3 length is 16 residues. The DNA of the CDR3 is TGCGCCAGCAGCCAAGGGTCCGGGACTAGCGGGACTACTTCCTTCTTC. This translates into CASSQGSGTSGTTSFF.

This clone has a handful of counts. An end of the junction differs from the germline gene, which may be a read error. This chain connects TRBV29-1 to TRBJ2-1; 8 positions match TRBD2. Germline V gives CDR1 SQVTM, CDR2 ANQGSEA. This CDR3 spans 14 amino acids. The chain's CDR3 is CSAEAGVGINEQFF. The CDR3, as DNA: TGCAGCGCTGAAGCGGGAGTCGGGATCAATGAGCAGTTCTTC.